This T cell receptor (beta chain) was sequenced during a study of PD-L1 blockade in urothelial cancer. The V gene end was trimmed by 3 bases and the J gene end by 0 bases; junction bases not matched to a gene: 14. CDR3 length: 19 amino acids. Per germline, CDR1 SGDLS and CDR2 YYNGEE. Profiled with immunoSEQ multiplex PCR; TCRdb holds only in-frame clones, not every one. The sample shows some 100,000 clones, around 90% of them seen only once. The time point was: pretreatment peripheral blood. Samples spanned pretreatment and treatment, with 1 to 8 time points per patient. The sequenced sample was PBMCs, obtained around atezolizumab (anti-PD-L1) treatment. The gene calls are TRBV9 and TRBJ2-1; 8 positions match TRBD2. The origin of this receptor is a woman older than 75 with urothelial cancer. The CDR3 loop reads CASSAPASSGVSSYNEQFF. The CDR3 DNA follows: TGTGCCAGCAGCGCACCAGCGAGTAGCGGGGTCAGCTCCTACAATGAGCAGTTCTTC.